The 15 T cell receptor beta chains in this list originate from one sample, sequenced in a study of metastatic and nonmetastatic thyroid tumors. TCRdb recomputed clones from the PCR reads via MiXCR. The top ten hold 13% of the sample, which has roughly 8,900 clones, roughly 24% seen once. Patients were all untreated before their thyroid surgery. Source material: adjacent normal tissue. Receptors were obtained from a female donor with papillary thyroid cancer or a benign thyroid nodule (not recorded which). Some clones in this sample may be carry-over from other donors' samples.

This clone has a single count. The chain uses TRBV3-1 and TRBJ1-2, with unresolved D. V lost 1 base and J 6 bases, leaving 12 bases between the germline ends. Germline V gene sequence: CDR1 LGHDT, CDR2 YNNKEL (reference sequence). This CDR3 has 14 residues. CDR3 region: CASSQGVARNGYTF. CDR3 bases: TGTGCCAGCAGCCAAGGAGTGGCTAGGAATGGCTACACCTTC.

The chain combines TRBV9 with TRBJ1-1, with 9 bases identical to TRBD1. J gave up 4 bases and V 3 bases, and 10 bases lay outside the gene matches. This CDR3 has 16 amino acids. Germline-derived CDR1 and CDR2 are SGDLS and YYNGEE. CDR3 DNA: TGTGCCAGCAGCGCAGCTCCGGGACAGGGCGTCACTGAAGCTTTCTTT. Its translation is CASSAAPGQGVTEAFF.

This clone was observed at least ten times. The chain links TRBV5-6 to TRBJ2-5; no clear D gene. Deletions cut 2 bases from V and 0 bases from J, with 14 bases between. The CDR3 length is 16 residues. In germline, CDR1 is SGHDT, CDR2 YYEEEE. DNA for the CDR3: TGTGCCAGCAGCTTTAGCCCCTGGTCCTACCAAGAGACCCAGTACTTC. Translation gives CASSFSPWSYQETQYF. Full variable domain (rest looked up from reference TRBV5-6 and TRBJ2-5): DAGVTQSPTHLIKTRGQQVTLRCSPKSGHDTVSWYQQALGQGPQFIFQYYEEEERQRGNFPDRFSGHQFPNYSSELNVNALLLGDSALYLCASSFSPWSYQETQYFGPGTRLLVL.

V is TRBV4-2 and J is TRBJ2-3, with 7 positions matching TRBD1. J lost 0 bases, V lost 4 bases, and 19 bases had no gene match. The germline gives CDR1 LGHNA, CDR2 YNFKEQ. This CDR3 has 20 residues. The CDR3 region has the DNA TGTGCCAGCAGCCCCTGGCAGGGGGTGAAACCCCAAATTAGCACAGATACGCAGTATTTT. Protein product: CASSPWQGVKPQISTDTQYF.

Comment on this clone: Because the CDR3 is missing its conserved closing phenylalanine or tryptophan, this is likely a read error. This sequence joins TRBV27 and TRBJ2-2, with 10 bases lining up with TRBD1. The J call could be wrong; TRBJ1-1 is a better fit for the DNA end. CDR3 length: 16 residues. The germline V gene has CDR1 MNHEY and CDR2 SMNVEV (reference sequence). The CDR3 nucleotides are TGTTCCAGCAGTTTCCTATATGGGGACAGGGGCCCAGAAGCTTTCTAT. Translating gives CSSSFLYGDRGPEAFY.

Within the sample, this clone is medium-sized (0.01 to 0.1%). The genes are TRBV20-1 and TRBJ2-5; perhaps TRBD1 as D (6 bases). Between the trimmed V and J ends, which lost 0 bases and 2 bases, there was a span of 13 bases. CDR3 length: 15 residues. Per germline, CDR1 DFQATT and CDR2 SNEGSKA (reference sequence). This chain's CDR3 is CSARDGEGGQETQYF. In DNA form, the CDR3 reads TGCAGTGCTAGAGATGGGGAAGGGGGACAAGAGACCCAGTACTTC.

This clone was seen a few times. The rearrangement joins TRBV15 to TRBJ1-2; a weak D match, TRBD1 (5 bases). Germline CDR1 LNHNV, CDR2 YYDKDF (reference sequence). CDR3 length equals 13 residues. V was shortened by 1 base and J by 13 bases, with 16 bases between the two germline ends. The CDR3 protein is CATSRGWGVRLTF. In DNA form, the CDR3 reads TGTGCCACCAGCAGAGGATGGGGGGTGCGGCTCACCTTC.

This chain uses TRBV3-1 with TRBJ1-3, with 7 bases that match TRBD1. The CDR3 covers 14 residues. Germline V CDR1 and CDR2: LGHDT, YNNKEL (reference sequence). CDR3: CGCRGDSSGNTIYF. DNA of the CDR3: TGTGGGTGCAGGGGGGACAGCTCTGGAAACACCATATATTTT.

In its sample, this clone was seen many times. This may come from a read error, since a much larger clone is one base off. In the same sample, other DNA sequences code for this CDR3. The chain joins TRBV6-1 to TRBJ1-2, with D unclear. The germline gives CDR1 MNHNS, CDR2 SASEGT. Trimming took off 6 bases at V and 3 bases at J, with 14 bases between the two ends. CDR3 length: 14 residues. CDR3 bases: TGTGCCAGCAGCATTCTAGGGTGGGACTATGGCTACACCTTC. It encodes CASSILGWDYGYTF.

The CDR3 sequence is CSVRREGGQYF. In nucleotides, the CDR3 is TGCAGCGTTAGGCGGGAGGGAGGGCAGTACTTC. The chain uses TRBV29-1 and TRBJ2-7; TRBD2 matches at 9 bases. V trimming: 5 bases; J trimming: 9 bases; junction bases outside the gene matches: 5. CDR1 and CDR2 (germline): SQVTM, ANQGSEA. CDR3 length: 11 amino acids.

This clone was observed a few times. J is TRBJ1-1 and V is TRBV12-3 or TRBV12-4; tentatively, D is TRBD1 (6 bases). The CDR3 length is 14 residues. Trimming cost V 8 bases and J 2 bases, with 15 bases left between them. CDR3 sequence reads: CASEPQGRNTEAFF. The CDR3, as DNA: TGTGCCAGCGAGCCCCAGGGGAGAAACACTGAAGCTTTCTTT.

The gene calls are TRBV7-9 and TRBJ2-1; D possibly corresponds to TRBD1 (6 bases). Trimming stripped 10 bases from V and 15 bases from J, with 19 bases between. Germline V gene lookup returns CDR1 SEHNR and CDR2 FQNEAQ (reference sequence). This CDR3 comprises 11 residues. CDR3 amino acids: CAIVASQGSFF. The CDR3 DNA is TGTGCCATCGTCGCTTCGCAGGGGTCGTTCTTC. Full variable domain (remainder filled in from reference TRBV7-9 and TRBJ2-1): DTGVSQNPRHKITKRGQNVTFRCDPISEHNRLYWYRQTLGQGPEFLTYFQNEAQLEKSRLLSDRFSAERPKGSFSTLEIQRTEQGDSAMYLCAIVASQGSFFGPGTRLTVL.

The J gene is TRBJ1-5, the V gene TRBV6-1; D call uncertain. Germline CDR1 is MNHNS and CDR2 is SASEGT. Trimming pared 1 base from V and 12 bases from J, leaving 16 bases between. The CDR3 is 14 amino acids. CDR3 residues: CASSEGVRNHLQHF. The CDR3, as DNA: TGTGCCAGCAGTGAAGGGGTTCGCAATCATCTCCAGCATTTT.

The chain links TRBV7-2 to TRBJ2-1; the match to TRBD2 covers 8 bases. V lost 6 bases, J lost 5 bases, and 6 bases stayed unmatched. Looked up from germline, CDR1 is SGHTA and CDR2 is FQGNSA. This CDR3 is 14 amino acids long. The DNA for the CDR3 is TGTGCCAGCAGGGTCGGGGGGGACAACAATGAGCAGTTCTTC. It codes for CASRVGGDNNEQFF.

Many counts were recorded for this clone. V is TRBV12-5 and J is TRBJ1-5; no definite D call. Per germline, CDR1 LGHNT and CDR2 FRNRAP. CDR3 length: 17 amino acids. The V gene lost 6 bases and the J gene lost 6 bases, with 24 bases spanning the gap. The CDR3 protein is CASGSPTFWEKSQPQHF. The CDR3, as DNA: TGTGCTAGTGGCTCTCCCACCTTCTGGGAAAAGAGTCAGCCCCAGCATTTT.